The 5 T cell receptor beta chains below come from one sample, sequenced in a study of blood T cell repertoires in COVID-19. TCRdb's copy holds only in-frame clones and misses some; the assay was immunoSEQ multiplex PCR. The sample has over 55,000 clones, less than 90% seen once. Specimen: peripheral blood. These receptors were taken from a man in his fifties with active COVID-19.

The CDR3: CASSPRLAGGQETQYF. CDR3 sequence (DNA): TGCGCCAGCAGCCCAAGACTAGCGGGGGGCCAAGAGACCCAGTACTTC. The chain employs TRBV5-1 and TRBJ2-5; 13 nucleotides match TRBD2. Germline V lookup: CDR1 SGHRS, CDR2 YFSETQ. The ends lost 4 bases at V and 1 base at J; junction bases unmatched: 4. CDR3 length: 16 residues.

This clone was observed a handful of times. The chain recombines TRBV10-3 with TRBJ1-6, with a possible D match to TRBD1 (5 bases). Germline CDR1 is ENHRY and CDR2 is SYGVKD. The CDR3 contains 14 residues. V lost 6 bases to trimming and J lost 4 bases, with 10 bases between them. The CDR3: CAIRGQGYNSPLHF. In nucleotides, the CDR3 is TGTGCCATCAGGGGGCAGGGATATAATTCACCCCTCCACTTT.

The genes are TRBV24-1 and TRBJ2-5; 7 bases are a match to TRBD2. V shed 5 bases and J 5 bases; nucleotides not matched to a gene: 4. Germline CDR1 reads KGHDR; CDR2 reads SFDVKD. The CDR3 is 13 amino acids. DNA for the CDR3: TGTGCCACCAGTGCGGTGGGAGGGGAGACCCAGTACTTC. It yields the protein CATSAVGGETQYF.

This sequence joins TRBV5-5 and TRBJ2-3; 7 bases match TRBD2. The CDR3 loop spans 17 amino acids. Germline lookup yields CDR1 SGHKS and CDR2 YYEKEE (reference sequence). V gave up 3 bases and J gave up 2 bases; unmatched junction bases: 12. CDR3 in amino acids: CASSSLGGFRFTDTQYF. DNA of the CDR3: TGTGCCAGCAGCTCCCTCGGGGGGTTTAGATTCACAGATACGCAGTATTTT. Drawing the rest from reference TRBV5-5 and TRBJ2-3, the complete variable domain is DAGVTQSPTHLIKTRGQQVTLRCSPISGHKSVSWYQQVLGQGPQFIFQYYEKEERGRGNFPDRFSARQFPNYSSELNVNALLLGDSALYLCASSSLGGFRFTDTQYFGPGTRLTVL.

V and J are TRBV5-1 and TRBJ1-1; the D is unclear. V gave up 3 bases and J gave up 7 bases, with 13 bases separating them. This CDR3 has 13 residues. CDR1 is SGHRS, CDR2 YFSETQ, per germline. The CDR3 loop reads CASSSWTGFEAFF. The CDR3 DNA follows: TGCGCCAGCAGCTCCTGGACTGGGTTTGAAGCTTTCTTT. The variable domain in full, completed from reference TRBV5-1 and TRBJ1-1, reads KAGVTQTPRYLIKTRGQQVTLSCSPISGHRSVSWYQQTPGQGLQFLFEYFSETQRNKGNFPGRFSGRQFSNSRSEMNVSTLELGDSALYLCASSSWTGFEAFFGQGTRLTVV.